These 14 T cell receptor beta chains were all obtained from the same sample, sequenced in a study of T cells in Graves' hyperthyroidism and ophthalmopathy. Amplification yielded TCR beta CDR3 regions, with RNA transcripts as the source. HTBI primers drove first-round RT-PCR of the TCR CDR3. TCRdb itself ran the multiplex PCR reads through MiXCR, one entry per CDR3 protein. The sample records a few hundred thousand distinct CDR3 sequences, approximately 13% being singletons. The source material was blood. The receptors come from a woman aged 25 to 39 with Graves' hyperthyroidism that later progressed to Graves' ophthalmopathy.

In its sample, this clonotype was seen many times. V and J are TRBV6-1 and TRBJ2-1; D is ambiguous. Germline assignment: CDR1 MNHNS and CDR2 SASEGT. V gave up 6 bases and J gave up 4 bases, with 10 bases separating them. The CDR3 is made up of 13 amino acids. CDR3 sequence reads: CASSQKEYNEQFF. CDR3 sequence (DNA): TGTGCCAGCAGCCAGAAAGAGTACAATGAGCAGTTCTTC.

In this sample, this clonotype turned up a few times. V usage is TRBV14 and J usage is TRBJ2-7; 11 positions match TRBD2. The germline V gene encodes CDR1 SGHDN and CDR2 FVKESK. The CDR3 has 16 amino acids. V lost 4 bases and J lost 0; bases outside the gene matches: 5. This CDR3 reads CASSPETSGASYEQYF. The CDR3 bases are TGTGCCAGCAGCCCAGAGACTAGCGGGGCCTCCTACGAGCAGTACTTC.

The chain couples TRBV7-9 to TRBJ2-7; TRBD1 matches 8 bases. The CDR3 loop spans 15 amino acids. In germline, CDR1 is SEHNR, CDR2 FQNEAQ (reference sequence). With V trimmed by 3 bases and J by 3 bases, 7 bases remained unmatched. The chain's CDR3 is CASSFEWDRNYEQYF. The CDR3, as DNA: TGTGCCAGCAGCTTCGAATGGGACAGGAACTACGAGCAGTACTTC.

This clonotype was seen ten or more times. The CDR3 DNA is TGTGCCAGCAGTTTAATGCAGTTGTATTCGGAGACCCAGTACTTC. It encodes CASSLMQLYSETQYF. The chain links TRBV12-3 or TRBV12-4 to TRBJ2-5; D is ambiguous. V dropped 2 bases and J dropped 5 bases, with 15 bases sitting between them. This CDR3 comprises 15 residues.

This clonotype came up a few times. This chain connects TRBV18 to TRBJ2-7; perhaps D is TRBD1 or TRBD2 (5 bases each). V lost 3 bases and J 1 base, leaving 13 bases between the germline ends. The CDR3 covers 15 residues. Germline V gene data show CDR1 as KGHSH and CDR2 as LQKENI. For the CDR3, the DNA is TGTGCCAGCTCACCGGGGGAGCCCCGTTCCTACGAGCAGTACTTC. Protein product: CASSPGEPRSYEQYF.

In this sample, this clonotype turned up many times. Here the CDR3 DNA reads TGTGCCAGCAGCAGGGGACTCGCCCGTGTTGAGCAGTTCTTC. It is translated as CASSRGLARVEQFF. This sequence joins TRBV7-2 and TRBJ2-1; TRBD2 is a possible D gene (6 bases). The CDR3 totals 14 residues. V lost 5 bases to trimming and J lost 9 bases, with 17 bases between them. CDR1 and CDR2 (germline): SGHTA, FQGNSA.

This clonotype was observed a handful of times. The chain has TRBV9 and TRBJ2-1, with TRBD1 matching over 9 bases. Germline V gives CDR1 SGDLS, CDR2 YYNGEE. CDR3 length equals 15 residues. V lost 4 bases to trimming and J lost 4 bases; unmatched junction nucleotides: 6. The DNA for the CDR3 is TGTGCCAGCAGCCCATGGGACAGGGCGTACAATGAGCAGTTCTTC. This sequence encodes CASSPWDRAYNEQFF.

This clonotype appeared many times. The rearrangement joins TRBV28 to TRBJ1-1, with D hard to call. Germline V gene data show CDR1 as MDHEN and CDR2 as SYDVKM. The CDR3 totals 10 residues. Trimming pared 5 bases from V and 8 bases from J, leaving 6 bases between. The DNA for the CDR3 is TGTGCCAGCAGTCTCGGGGAAGCTTTCTTT. Its protein is CASSLGEAFF.

The rearrangement joins TRBV6-2 or TRBV6-3 to TRBJ1-5; D remains unclear. Trimming took 0 bases from V and 2 from J, leaving 8 bases between them. The CDR3 runs 15 residues. The germline gives CDR1 MNHEY, CDR2 SVGEGT. The CDR3 nucleotides are TGTGCCAGCAGTTACTCTTTTCAAGGCAATCAGCCCCAGCATTTT. It encodes CASSYSFQGNQPQHF.

In its sample, this clonotype was seen many times. The chain links TRBV7-8 to TRBJ2-7, with 13 bases identical to TRBD2. There are 15 residues in the CDR3. Unmatched junction bases numbered 3, after V lost 3 bases and J lost 4 bases. CDR1 and CDR2 (germline): SGHVS, FQNEAQ. CDR3: CASSFELAGGYEQYF. The CDR3 DNA is TGTGCCAGCAGCTTTGAACTAGCGGGAGGGTACGAGCAGTACTTC.

This clonotype came up many times. The chain links TRBV19 to TRBJ1-2, with D uncertain. Trimming took 4 bases from V and 4 from J, leaving 16 bases between them. This CDR3 has 15 residues. Germline CDR1 is LNHDA and CDR2 is SQIVND (reference sequence). The DNA of the CDR3 is TGTGCCAGTAGTACCCCACGGTACAAGCCCTATGGCTACACCTTC. As protein: CASSTPRYKPYGYTF. The complete variable domain, with remaining parts taken from reference TRBV19 and TRBJ1-2, reads DGGITQSPKYLFRKEGQNVTLSCEQNLNHDAMYWYRQDPGQGLRLIYYSQIVNDFQKGDIAEGYSVSREKKESFPLTVTSAQKNPTAFYLCASSTPRYKPYGYTFGSGTRLTVV.

This clonotype came up many times. The V and J genes are TRBV5-1 and TRBJ2-3, with TRBD2 matching over 7 bases. Trimming at V came to 0 bases and at J to 6 bases, leaving 4 bases not matched to a gene. From germline, CDR1 is SGHRS and CDR2 YFSETQ. The CDR3 is made up of 14 amino acids. The CDR3 loop reads CASSLGDGGDTQYF. The CDR3 DNA reads TGCGCCAGCAGCTTGGGAGACGGGGGGGATACGCAGTATTTT. Full variable domain (remainder filled in from reference TRBV5-1 and TRBJ2-3): KAGVTQTPRYLIKTRGQQVTLSCSPISGHRSVSWYQQTPGQGLQFLFEYFSETQRNKGNFPGRFSGRQFSNSRSEMNVSTLELGDSALYLCASSLGDGGDTQYFGPGTRLTVL.

This clonotype was seen a few times. The rearrangement joins TRBV5-1 to TRBJ1-5; D not certain. This CDR3 has 16 residues. The germline V and J ends were trimmed by 0 bases and 2 bases, with 12 bases remaining between them. Germline assignment: CDR1 SGHRS and CDR2 YFSETQ. Written as DNA, the CDR3 is TGCGCCAGCAGCTTGGAAGGCAGTAACGGCAATCAGCCCCAGCATTTT. This gives the protein CASSLEGSNGNQPQHF.

This clonotype was counted at least ten times. The chain is built from TRBV27 and TRBJ1-6; D unclear. V lost 3 bases, J lost 7 bases, and 13 bases lay in between. Germline lookup yields CDR1 MNHEY and CDR2 SMNVEV (reference sequence). The CDR3 has 15 residues. The CDR3 DNA reads as TGTGCCAGCAGTTTTGAGAGACGTTCAAATTCACCCCTCCACTTT. It encodes CASSFERRSNSPLHF.